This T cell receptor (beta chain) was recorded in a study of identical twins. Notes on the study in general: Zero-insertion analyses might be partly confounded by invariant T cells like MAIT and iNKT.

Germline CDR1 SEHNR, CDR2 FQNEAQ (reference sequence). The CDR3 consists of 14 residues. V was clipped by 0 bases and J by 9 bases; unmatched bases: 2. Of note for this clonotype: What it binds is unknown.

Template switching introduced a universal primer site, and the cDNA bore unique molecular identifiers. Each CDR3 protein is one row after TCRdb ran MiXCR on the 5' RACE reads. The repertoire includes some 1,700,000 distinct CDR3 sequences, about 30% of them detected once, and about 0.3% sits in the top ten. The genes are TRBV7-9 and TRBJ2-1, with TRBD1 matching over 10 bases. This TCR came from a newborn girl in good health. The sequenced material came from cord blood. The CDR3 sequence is CASSLARQGAEQFF. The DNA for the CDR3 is TGTGCCAGCAGCTTAGCGAGACAGGGGGCTGAGCAGTTCTTC.